The next 16 T cell receptor beta chains were all read from a single sample in a study of shared clonotypes between healthy human individuals. TCRdb's copy holds only in-frame clones and misses some; the assay was immunoSEQ multiplex PCR. The sample records hundreds of thousands of clones, 79% being singletons. Input material: PBMCs. Every receptor here comes from a middle-aged woman in good health. Some clones in this sample may be carry-over from other donors' samples.

The rearrangement links TRBV25-1 to TRBJ2-1; D is possibly TRBD2 (6 bases). This CDR3 contains 17 residues. Germline V gives CDR1 MGHDK, CDR2 SYGVNS. V lost 4 bases, J lost 5 bases, and 21 bases lay in between. CDR3 in DNA: TGTGCCAGCAGTGGTTTTGGCGACCCGGGGGTCAACAATGAGCAGTTCTTC. It encodes CASSGFGDPGVNNEQFF.

This clone has a single count. V usage is TRBV27 and J usage is TRBJ1-1; the D gene is possibly TRBD1 (5 bases). The CDR3 sequence is 13 residues long. Trimming left V 0 bases short and J 6 bases short, with 8 bases between. Germline CDR1 and CDR2: MNHEY and SMNVEV (reference sequence). The DNA of the CDR3 is TGTGCCAGCAGTTTATCGGGGGGTGCTGAAGCTTTCTTT. This gives the protein CASSLSGGAEAFF.

The V and J genes are TRBV28 and TRBJ1-2, with no clear D. The CDR3 loop spans 15 amino acids. Germline V gene data show CDR1 as MDHEN and CDR2 as SYDVKM. V was pared by 6 bases and J by 4 bases, with 18 bases between. In nucleotides, the CDR3 is TGTGCCAGCAGAGCCCCAGTAGGCTTCATCTATGGCTACACCTTC. This sequence encodes CASRAPVGFIYGYTF.

This chain connects TRBV5-1 to TRBJ2-7, with no clear D. V gave up 0 bases and J gave up 0 bases, with 7 bases separating them. The CDR3 length is 14 residues. Germline V CDR1 and CDR2: SGHRS, YFSETQ. CDR3 bases: TGCGCCAGCAGCTTGGCCGAGAGCTCCTACGAGCAGTACTTC. As protein: CASSLAESSYEQYF.

Only a few counts were recorded for this clone. The rearrangement joins TRBV30 to TRBJ2-7; the D is unclear. V was trimmed by 3 bases and J by 7 bases, leaving 10 bases between them. The CDR3 sequence is 11 residues long. Germline V CDR1 and CDR2: GTSNPN, SVGIG (reference sequence). CDR3 in DNA: TGTGCCTGGAGGAGGAGTATTGAGCAGTACTTC. Its translation is CAWRRSIEQYF.

The chain recombines TRBV30 with TRBJ2-7; D gene ambiguous. This CDR3 region has 11 residues. With 4 bases removed from V and 6 bases from J, the gap between germline ends came to 10 bases. The germline V gene encodes CDR1 GTSNPN and CDR2 SVGIG (reference sequence). The CDR3 reads CAWTRGGEQYF. CDR3 DNA: TGTGCCTGGACTAGAGGTGGCGAGCAGTACTTC.

This clone appeared many times. CDR3 in DNA: TGTGCCAGCAGCTTAGAACTAGCGGTAACATACAATGAGCAGTTCTTC. Its translation: CASSLELAVTYNEQFF. The gene calls are TRBV7-8 and TRBJ2-1, with 8 nucleotides matching TRBD2. With 1 base clipped from V and 4 bases from J, the junction kept 6 bases outside the gene matches. Per the germline V gene, CDR1 is SGHVS and CDR2 is FQNEAQ. The CDR3 is 16 amino acids.

The V and J genes are TRBV28 and TRBJ1-5; D is uncertain. The germline V gene encodes CDR1 MDHEN and CDR2 SYDVKM. This CDR3 region has 13 residues. V was pared by 7 bases and J by 2 bases, with 9 bases between. The chain's CDR3 is CASTSRRNQPQHF. The CDR3 bases are TGTGCCAGCACCAGCCGGCGCAATCAGCCCCAGCATTTT.

This sequence joins TRBV2 and TRBJ2-7; TRBD1 aligns across 9 bases. V lost 5 bases to trimming and J lost 5 bases; unmatched junction nucleotides: 10. There are 15 residues in the CDR3. Germline-derived CDR1 and CDR2 are SNHLY and FYNNEI. Here the CDR3 DNA reads TGTGCCAGCAGTTACCGGGACAGGGCGTTGGACGAGCAGTACTTC. This sequence encodes CASSYRDRALDEQYF.

The rearrangement joins TRBV11-2 to TRBJ2-6, with D possibly being TRBD1 (6 bases). Germline V gene data show CDR1 as SGHAT and CDR2 as FQNNGV. Trimming left V 5 bases short and J 0 bases short, with 17 bases between. This CDR3 comprises 18 residues. CDR3 protein: CASSVYRVPNSGANVLTF. The DNA of the CDR3 is TGTGCCAGCAGCGTCTACAGGGTTCCTAACTCTGGGGCCAACGTCCTGACTTTC.

The rearrangement links TRBV9 to TRBJ2-3; perhaps TRBD2 as D (6 bases). The CDR3 consists of 14 residues. The V gene lost 2 bases and the J gene lost 4 bases, with 11 bases spanning the gap. The germline V gene encodes CDR1 SGDLS and CDR2 YYNGEE. CDR3 DNA sequence: TGTGCCAGCAGCGTTCTAACTAGCCCAGATACGCAGTATTTT. Translating gives CASSVLTSPDTQYF.

This clone was found a few times. The V gene is TRBV6-1, the J gene TRBJ2-1; 7 nucleotides agree with TRBD2. This CDR3 is built from 15 residues. Germline V gene data show CDR1 as MNHNS and CDR2 as SASEGT. With 2 bases clipped from V and 7 bases from J, the junction kept 8 bases outside the gene matches. The CDR3 DNA reads as TGTGCCAGCAGTGAAATAGGGCTAGCGGAAAATGAGCAGTTCTTC. Translated, it gives CASSEIGLAENEQFF.

The chain carries TRBV18 and TRBJ2-1; 12 positions match TRBD2. The germline CDR1 and CDR2 sequences are KGHSH and LQKENI. The V and J ends lost 5 bases and 4 bases, in that order; junction bases with no gene match: 6. This CDR3 is 16 amino acids long. Here the CDR3 DNA reads TGTGCCAGCTCATGGACCGGGACTAGCGGGTACAATGAGCAGTTCTTC. Translation: CASSWTGTSGYNEQFF.

The V call is TRBV30, the J call TRBJ2-1, with D perhaps matching TRBD2 (6 bases). The V end was cut by 2 bases, the J end by 3 bases, with 14 bases between. Germline V lookup: CDR1 GTSNPN, CDR2 SVGIG (reference sequence). This CDR3 region has 15 residues. The CDR3 DNA follows: TGTGCCTGGAGTTCTATCGGGGGAAACTACAATGAGCAGTTCTTC. Translation: CAWSSIGGNYNEQFF.

J is TRBJ2-7 and V is TRBV7-2; maybe TRBD2 (6 bases). Germline lookup yields CDR1 SGHTA and CDR2 FQGNSA. Trimming cost V 6 bases and J 2 bases, with 14 bases left between them. The CDR3 length is 14 residues. CDR3 loop: CASRPPGGPYEQYF. The CDR3 DNA sequence: TGTGCCAGCAGGCCCCCCGGGGGTCCCTACGAGCAGTACTTC. Combining the CDR3 with reference TRBV7-2 and TRBJ2-7 gives the whole variable domain GAGVSQSPSNKVTEKGKDVELRCDPISGHTALYWYRQSLGQGLEFLIYFQGNSAPDKSGLPSDRFSAERTGGSVSTLTIQRTQQEDSAVYLCASRPPGGPYEQYFGPGTRLTVT.

The sample holds a few counts of this clone. The genes are TRBV5-1 and TRBJ2-3; TRBD1 matches at 7 bases. The CDR3 contains 15 residues. Trimming at V came to 2 bases and at J to 3 bases, leaving 6 bases not matched to a gene. Germline values: CDR1 SGHRS, CDR2 YFSETQ. For the CDR3, the DNA is TGCGCCAGCAGCTTTGAGGGGGCGCGAACAGATACGCAGTATTTT. This codes for CASSFEGARTDTQYF.